A selection of T cell receptor beta chains follows, all from one sample in a study of blood T cells in healthy people across ages. MiXCR, applied by TCRdb to the 5' RACE reads, yields one record per CDR3 protein. The sample has about 1.7 million distinct CDR3 sequences, roughly 28% seen once. What was sequenced was blood. These receptors originate from a woman aged 25 to 39 in good health. Both conserved end residues are part of each CDR3. D genes are given only for firm matches. Some rows have no size entry. The others give once, few or many, or a class for an expanded clone.

v_call: TRBV7-2; j_call: TRBJ1-5; clone_size: many; d_call: TRBD1; cdr3_nt: TGTGCCAGCAGCTTACAGACAGGGGGCAATCAGCCCCAGCATTTT; cdr3_aa: CASSLQTGGNQPQHF
v_call: TRBV27; j_call: TRBJ1-2; clone_size: -; d_call: TRBD1; cdr3_nt: TGTGCTAGCAGGCGGACTGGGGACAGCTATGGCTACACCTTC; cdr3_aa: CASRRTGDSYGYTF
v_call: TRBV18; j_call: TRBJ2-7; clone_size: many; d_call: -; cdr3_nt: TGTGCCAGCTCACCAGCGACTTCCTACGAGCAGTACTTC; cdr3_aa: CASSPATSYEQYF
v_call: TRBV5-1; j_call: TRBJ1-4; clone_size: -; d_call: -; cdr3_nt: TGCGCCAGCAGCTTTGGGGCGGCAACTAATGAAAAACTGTTTTTT; cdr3_aa: CASSFGAATNEKLFF
v_call: TRBV20-1; j_call: TRBJ1-2; clone_size: -; d_call: -; cdr3_nt: TGCAGTGCTAGAGCGGAGGCAGGCTATGGCTACACCTTC; cdr3_aa: CSARAEAGYGYTF
v_call: TRBV5-1; j_call: TRBJ1-1; clone_size: -; d_call: -; cdr3_nt: TGCGCCAGCAGCGTCGGCCCAGGGCGGACTGAAGCTTTCTTT; cdr3_aa: CASSVGPGRTEAFF
v_call: TRBV7-6; j_call: TRBJ2-5; clone_size: few; d_call: -; cdr3_nt: TGTGCCAGCAGCTGGACTACTTTAGAGACCCAGTACTTC; cdr3_aa: CASSWTTLETQYF
v_call: TRBV10-3; j_call: TRBJ2-1; clone_size: -; d_call: -; cdr3_nt: TGTGCCATCAGTGAGACAGTCGTACTCAATGAGCAGTTCTTC; cdr3_aa: CAISETVVLNEQFF
v_call: TRBV6-6; j_call: TRBJ2-7; clone_size: -; d_call: -; cdr3_nt: TGTGCCAGCAGACCTTCTGGAGGGTGGGAGCAGTACTTC; cdr3_aa: CASRPSGGWEQYF
v_call: TRBV2; j_call: TRBJ2-2; clone_size: -; d_call: TRBD2; cdr3_nt: TGTGCCAGCAAGGATGAGCGGGGCACCGGGGAGCTGTTTTTT; cdr3_aa: CASKDERGTGELFF
v_call: TRBV7-9; j_call: TRBJ2-1; clone_size: -; d_call: -; cdr3_nt: TGTGCCAGCACCCCGCTAGGGAGAAATTACAATGAGCAGTTCTTC; cdr3_aa: CASTPLGRNYNEQFF
v_call: TRBV9; j_call: TRBJ1-2; clone_size: few; d_call: -; cdr3_nt: TGTGCCAGCAGCGAGGGGCCATCGGGCACCTATGGCTACACCTTC; cdr3_aa: CASSEGPSGTYGYTF
v_call: TRBV20-1; j_call: TRBJ2-3; clone_size: -; d_call: -; cdr3_nt: TGCAGTGCCAGGAGCCCGCCCCATACGCAGTATTTT; cdr3_aa: CSARSPPHTQYF
v_call: TRBV5-1; j_call: TRBJ2-7; clone_size: many; d_call: -; cdr3_nt: TGCGCCAGCAGCTTGCATTGGGTGTGGGAAGAGCAGTACTTC; cdr3_aa: CASSLHWVWEEQYF
v_call: TRBV6-5; j_call: TRBJ2-1; clone_size: many; d_call: -; cdr3_nt: TGTGCCAGCAGTCAGCAAGGCTCTATCTACAATGAGCAGTTCTTC; cdr3_aa: CASSQQGSIYNEQFF
v_call: TRBV24-1; j_call: TRBJ2-3; clone_size: -; d_call: -; cdr3_nt: TGTGCCACCAGTGATCGAGGGGACACAGATACGCAGTATTTT; cdr3_aa: CATSDRGDTDTQYF
v_call: TRBV12-3/TRBV12-4; j_call: TRBJ2-3; clone_size: -; d_call: TRBD2; cdr3_nt: TGTGCCAGCAGTCGAGCTAGCGGGGCTAGCACAGATACGCAGTATTTT; cdr3_aa: CASSRASGASTDTQYF
v_call: TRBV7-9; j_call: TRBJ1-4; clone_size: once; d_call: -; cdr3_nt: TGTGCCGGCAGCTCAGCGAATGAAAAACTGTTTTTT; cdr3_aa: CAGSSANEKLFF
v_call: TRBV2; j_call: TRBJ1-5; clone_size: -; d_call: -; cdr3_nt: TGTGCCAGCAGTGAAAAGGGGATGAGGCAGCCCCAGCATTTT; cdr3_aa: CASSEKGMRQPQHF
v_call: TRBV7-2; j_call: TRBJ2-1; clone_size: -; d_call: -; cdr3_nt: TGTGCCAGCAGCTGGGACCCTACATGGGAGCAGTTCTTC; cdr3_aa: CASSWDPTWEQFF